Listed here are 30 T cell receptor beta chains from one sample, sequenced in a study of OX40 agonist ivuxolimab in advanced cancers. Sequencing was performed with immunoSEQ multiplex PCR; in TCRdb, only in-frame clones are kept and a portion is missing. Seen here are under 90,000 clones, more than 70% observed once, and the top ten hold about 0.2%. This specimen was CD4+ or CD8+ T cells sorted from blood, taken in a trial of the OX40 agonist ivuxolimab. These receptors originate from an adult with an advanced solid tumor such as melanoma, head and neck, liver or kidney cancer.

The chain carries TRBV6-6 and TRBJ2-2, with D tentatively TRBD1 (6 bases). The CDR3 contains 14 residues. V shed 1 base and J shed 7 bases, with 10 bases lying between them. Germline CDR1 is MNHNY and CDR2 is SVGAGI (reference sequence). The CDR3 loop reads CASSYFQGIGELFF. Written as DNA, the CDR3 is TGTGCCAGCAGTTACTTCCAGGGGATCGGGGAGCTGTTTTTT.

This clone is a singleton in its sample. This chain joins TRBV6-5 and TRBJ2-1; 8 positions agree with TRBD2. The trim removed 2 bases at V and 6 bases at J, leaving 9 bases unmatched. Germline V lookup: CDR1 MNHEY, CDR2 SVGAGI. The CDR3 consists of 16 residues. CDR3: CASSYLVAGGSNEQFF. The CDR3 nucleotides are TGTGCCAGCAGTTACCTTGTGGCGGGGGGATCCAATGAGCAGTTCTTC.

The chain has TRBV7-3 and TRBJ2-2; D remains unclear. This CDR3 spans 13 amino acids. CDR1 is SGHTA, CDR2 FQGTGA, per germline. Trimming left V 5 bases short and J 0 bases short, with 4 bases between. The CDR3 sequence: CASSRTNTGELFF. In DNA, the CDR3 is TGTGCCAGCAGCCGCACGAACACCGGGGAGCTGTTTTTT.

The V gene is TRBV9, the J gene TRBJ2-7; no reliable D call. Germline CDR1 is SGDLS and CDR2 is YYNGEE. The CDR3 covers 12 residues. The V gene lost 3 bases and the J gene lost 6 bases, with 10 bases spanning the gap. The CDR3 coding sequence is TGTGCCAGCAGCGGTGGTTGGGGCGAGCAGTACTTC. Its translation: CASSGGWGEQYF.

The chain couples TRBV27 to TRBJ2-1; the D call may be TRBD1 or TRBD2 (7 bases each). Per germline, CDR1 MNHEY and CDR2 SMNVEV (reference sequence). The germline V and J ends were trimmed by 5 bases and 9 bases, with 26 bases remaining between them. This CDR3 comprises 17 residues. CDR3 residues: CASSPLNSRTGEGEQFF. The CDR3 nucleotides are TGTGCCAGCAGTCCTCTAAATTCCAGAACAGGGGAGGGTGAGCAGTTCTTC.

This chain connects TRBV5-5 to TRBJ2-7, with D tentatively TRBD1 or TRBD2 (5 bases each). Looked up from germline, CDR1 is SGHKS and CDR2 is YYEKEE (reference sequence). V was cut by 4 bases and J by 2 bases, with 16 bases left in between. CDR3 length: 15 residues. The CDR3 bases are TGTGCCAGCAGCAATGTCGGGACGGTACCCTACGAGCAGTACTTC. Translated, it gives CASSNVGTVPYEQYF.

This clone was picked up a small number of times. The chain joins TRBV7-9 to TRBJ1-2; D ambiguous. The CDR3 contains 12 residues. Germline CDR1 SEHNR, CDR2 FQNEAQ (reference sequence). V gave up 5 bases and J gave up 5 bases, with 9 bases separating them. This CDR3 reads CASSRQAYGYTF. The CDR3 bases are TGTGCCAGCAGCCGACAAGCTTATGGCTACACCTTC.

Only a few counts were recorded for this clone. The CDR3 DNA reads TGTGCCAGTAGCAAGGTGACAGGGTCGAATGGCTACACCTTC. Its translation is CASSKVTGSNGYTF. The rearrangement uses TRBV19 and TRBJ1-2; TRBD1 matches 7 bases. This CDR3 comprises 14 residues. Germline values: CDR1 LNHDA, CDR2 SQIVND (reference sequence). V trimming: 6 bases; J trimming: 6 bases; junction bases outside the gene matches: 10.

V gene TRBV2 combines with J gene TRBJ2-7; 7 bases agree with TRBD1. The CDR3 sequence is 12 residues long. V shed 6 bases and J 7 bases; nucleotides not matched to a gene: 6. Per the germline V gene, CDR1 is SNHLY and CDR2 is FYNNEI. The CDR3 region is CASRPDRVEQYF. The DNA of the CDR3 is TGTGCCAGCAGACCTGACAGGGTTGAGCAGTACTTC.

The sample holds one count of this clone. This chain uses TRBV28 with TRBJ2-1; TRBD2 agrees at 13 bases. The length of the CDR3 is 18 residues. V dropped 1 base and J dropped 7; count of bases not matched to a gene: 10. Per germline, CDR1 MDHEN and CDR2 SYDVKM. This CDR3 is CASSLSQGLAGAGNEQFF. CDR3 DNA sequence: TGTGCCAGCAGTTTATCCCAAGGACTAGCGGGAGCAGGGAATGAGCAGTTCTTC.

This clone has a single count. V and J are TRBV13 and TRBJ1-1, with D unclear. The germline V and J ends were trimmed by 2 bases and 0 bases, with 10 bases remaining between them. In germline, CDR1 is PRHDT, CDR2 FYEKMQ (reference sequence). This CDR3 has 15 amino acids. The CDR3 region has the DNA TGTGCCAGCAGCTTATTTGGCAGATTGAACACTGAAGCTTTCTTT. This codes for CASSLFGRLNTEAFF. The whole variable domain, filled in from reference TRBV13 and TRBJ1-1, reads AAGVIQSPRHLIKEKRETATLKCYPIPRHDTVYWYQQGPGQDPQFLISFYEKMQSDKGSIPDRFSAQQFSDYHSELNMSSLELGDSALYFCASSLFGRLNTEAFFGQGTRLTVV.

The chain is built from TRBV18 and TRBJ2-5; no firm D call. Trimming removed 2 bases from V and 1 base from J, with 14 bases in between. Germline V CDR1 and CDR2: KGHSH, LQKENI. CDR3 length: 16 residues. The CDR3 protein is CASSPNRALPQETQYF. DNA of the CDR3: TGTGCCAGCTCACCAAACCGGGCCTTACCCCAAGAGACCCAGTACTTC.

The chain joins TRBV4-1 to TRBJ2-3; 7 nucleotides align to TRBD2. This CDR3 contains 15 residues. Germline CDR1 is MGHRA and CDR2 is YSYEKL. V lost 0 bases to trimming and J lost 10 bases; unmatched junction nucleotides: 10. In DNA, the CDR3 is TGCGCCAGCAGCCAAGATATAGCGGGTGTCCTGGCGCAGTATTTT. Protein product: CASSQDIAGVLAQYF.

The chain carries TRBV5-6 and TRBJ1-2; 9 bases are shared with TRBD1. The CDR3 covers 14 residues. CDR1 is SGHDT and CDR2 is YYEEEE in the germline V gene. V lost 0 bases to trimming and J lost 3 bases; unmatched junction nucleotides: 0. CDR3 sequence reads: CASSLGQGDYGYTF. CDR3 nucleotides: TGTGCCAGCAGCTTGGGACAGGGGGACTATGGCTACACCTTC.

This rearrangement joins TRBV19 to TRBJ1-6, with 8 nucleotides matching TRBD1. Trimming took 9 bases from V and 8 from J; bases not matched to a gene: 3. Germline CDR1 reads LNHDA; CDR2 reads SQIVND (reference sequence). The CDR3 is made up of 12 amino acids. The CDR3 region is CASGQGYSPLHF. In nucleotides, the CDR3 is TGTGCCAGCGGACAGGGATATTCACCCCTCCACTTT.

The chain couples TRBV6-1 to TRBJ2-5, with 7 nucleotides matching TRBD1. V lost 6 bases to trimming and J lost 5 bases; unmatched junction nucleotides: 3. Germline V CDR1 and CDR2: MNHNS, SASEGT. The CDR3 is 12 amino acids. CDR3 coding DNA: TGTGCCAGCAGGACAGGGCCGGAGACCCAGTACTTC. The encoded protein is CASRTGPETQYF.

The chain employs TRBV9 and TRBJ2-1; D is possibly TRBD2 (5 bases). Germline assignment: CDR1 SGDLS and CDR2 YYNGEE. The CDR3 is made up of 15 amino acids. Trimming removed 0 bases at V and 7 bases at J, with 14 bases between. The CDR3 here is CASSVGVSAANEQFF. The CDR3 DNA is TGTGCCAGCAGCGTAGGGGTTAGCGCCGCAAATGAGCAGTTCTTC.

This sequence joins TRBV13 and TRBJ1-6; 8 nucleotides align to TRBD1. This CDR3 contains 17 residues. Trimming took 0 bases from V and 6 from J; bases not matched to a gene: 7. CDR1 and CDR2 from the germline V gene are PRHDT and FYEKMQ (reference sequence). In nucleotides, the CDR3 is TGTGCCAGCAGCTTAGGTGGACAGGGCGGCCGTAATTCACCCCTCCACTTT. It specifies CASSLGGQGGRNSPLHF.

This clone was found a few times. The chain has TRBV5-1 and TRBJ2-1; possible D gene TRBD1, 5 bases. V lost 4 bases and J 8 bases, leaving 13 bases between the germline ends. CDR3 length: 13 amino acids. Germline loops: CDR1 SGHRS, CDR2 YFSETQ. This CDR3 is CASSAPRVYEQFF. The DNA of the CDR3 is TGCGCCAGCAGCGCGCCCAGGGTTTATGAGCAGTTCTTC.

The chain employs TRBV30 and TRBJ1-5; the D is unclear. The germline V and J ends were trimmed by 1 base and 5 bases, with 6 bases remaining between them. This CDR3 region has 12 residues. Germline CDR1 GTSNPN, CDR2 SVGIG (reference sequence). CDR3 bases: TGTGCCTGGAGTGCCGGGCATCAGCCCCAGCATTTT. Translated, it gives CAWSAGHQPQHF.

The chain couples TRBV2 to TRBJ1-4, with D unresolved. V was trimmed by 6 bases and J by 2 bases, leaving 10 bases between them. The CDR3 is 14 residues long. Germline V CDR1 and CDR2: SNHLY, FYNNEI. CDR3 in amino acids: CASSPRRTNEKLFF. Here the CDR3 DNA reads TGTGCCAGCAGCCCGAGGAGGACTAATGAAAAACTGTTTTTT.

The V call is TRBV5-1, the J call TRBJ2-5, with 13 nucleotides matching TRBD2. Germline CDR1 reads SGHRS; CDR2 reads YFSETQ. V lost 4 bases and J lost 10; bases outside the gene matches: 13. This CDR3 is 16 amino acids long. CDR3 DNA: TGCGCCAGCAGCCCTGGACTAGCGGGAGTGGGAGGTGACCAGTACTTC. This gives the protein CASSPGLAGVGGDQYF.

The rearrangement links TRBV7-2 to TRBJ2-1; 7 nucleotides match TRBD1. Germline V CDR1 and CDR2: SGHTA, FQGNSA. The CDR3 is 18 amino acids. V lost 2 bases to trimming and J lost 6 bases; unmatched junction nucleotides: 16. The CDR3 DNA follows: TGTGCCAGCAGCTTAACCCCCGGACAGGCAGTACGAGGCAATGAGCAGTTCTTC. As protein: CASSLTPGQAVRGNEQFF.

This clone was recorded only once. CDR3 protein: CASSSSGTGLDEQYF. The CDR3 DNA sequence: TGCGCCAGCAGCTCGAGTGGGACAGGTCTCGACGAGCAGTACTTC. The rearrangement links TRBV5-1 to TRBJ2-7; TRBD1 matches at 8 bases. J was trimmed by 5 bases and V by 3 bases; bases with no gene match: 10. This CDR3 is built from 15 residues. The germline V gene encodes CDR1 SGHRS and CDR2 YFSETQ.

This sequence joins TRBV29-1 and TRBJ2-7, with 12 bases fitting TRBD2. The CDR3 contains 13 residues. Germline-derived CDR1 and CDR2 are SQVTM and ANQGSEA. Germline trimming cut 4 bases from V and 3 bases from J; bases unmatched to any gene: 1. The CDR3 here is CSVGLAGDYEQYF. The CDR3 DNA follows: TGCAGCGTTGGACTAGCGGGGGACTACGAGCAGTACTTC.

This chain joins TRBV7-3 and TRBJ1-1, with 8 bases that match TRBD1. Germline CDR1 reads SGHTA; CDR2 reads FQGTGA. The CDR3 runs 14 residues. J was trimmed by 1 base and V by 5 bases; bases with no gene match: 3. For the CDR3, the DNA is TGTGCCAGCAGCGCCGGACAGGGGAACACTGAAGCTTTCTTT. This gives the protein CASSAGQGNTEAFF.

The rearrangement joins TRBV9 to TRBJ2-5; D unresolved. Looked up from germline, CDR1 is SGDLS and CDR2 is YYNGEE. The ends were cut back, 2 bases at V and 1 base at J, with 6 bases in the middle. The CDR3 is 13 amino acids. The CDR3 region is CASSVSSQETQYF. CDR3 DNA sequence: TGTGCCAGCAGCGTTTCTAGCCAAGAGACCCAGTACTTC.

The chain combines TRBV4-2 with TRBJ2-7; tentatively, D is TRBD1 or TRBD2 (5 bases each). Germline V lookup: CDR1 LGHNA, CDR2 YNFKEQ. The CDR3 covers 13 residues. Trimming took off 9 bases at V and 6 bases at J, with 18 bases between the two ends. CDR3 region: CASGRDAPSEQYF. CDR3 nucleotides: TGTGCCAGTGGCAGGGACGCACCATCCGAGCAGTACTTC.

The chain links TRBV11-2 to TRBJ2-1; D possibly corresponds to TRBD2 (5 bases). CDR1 and CDR2 from the germline V gene are SGHAT and FQNNGV. V dropped 1 base and J dropped 1 base, with 8 bases sitting between them. The CDR3 spans 15 residues. The CDR3 DNA reads TGTGCCAGCAGCTTAGGACTAATATCCTACAATGAGCAGTTCTTC. Its translation is CASSLGLISYNEQFF.

This clone was seen only once. This chain joins TRBV30 and TRBJ2-5; D gene ambiguous. The CDR3 loop spans 13 amino acids. Deletions cut 0 bases from V and 4 bases from J, with 9 bases between. Looked up from germline, CDR1 is GTSNPN and CDR2 is SVGIG (reference sequence). CDR3 bases: TGTGCCTGGAGTGTCTGGTCGGTAGAGACCCAGTACTTC. Protein product: CAWSVWSVETQYF.